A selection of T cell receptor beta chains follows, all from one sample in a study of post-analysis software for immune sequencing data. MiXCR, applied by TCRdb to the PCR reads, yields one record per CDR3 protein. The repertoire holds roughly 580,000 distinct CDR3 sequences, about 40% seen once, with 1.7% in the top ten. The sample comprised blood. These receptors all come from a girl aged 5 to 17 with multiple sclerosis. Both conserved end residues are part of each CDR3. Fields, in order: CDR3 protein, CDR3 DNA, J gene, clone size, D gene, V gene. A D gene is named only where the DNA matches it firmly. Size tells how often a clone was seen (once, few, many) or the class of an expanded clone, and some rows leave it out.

CDR3: CASSLDRLGGAEQYF
DNA: TGTGCCAGCAGCTTAGATCGTTTAGGGGGGGCCGAGCAGTACTTC
J: TRBJ2-7
size: few
D: -
V: TRBV11-2

CDR3: CASTTGSGNYGYTF
DNA: TGTGCCAGCACCACGGGATCGGGGAATTATGGCTACACCTTC
J: TRBJ1-2
size: few
D: -
V: TRBV7-2

CDR3: CASSYSRSYNEQFF
DNA: TGTGCCAGCAGTTACTCTAGGAGCTACAATGAGCAGTTCTTC
J: TRBJ2-1
size: -
D: -
V: TRBV6-6

CDR3: CASSSTGTSRTDTQYF
DNA: TGTGCCAGCAGCTCAACCGGGACTAGCCGCACAGATACGCAGTATTTT
J: TRBJ2-3
size: few
D: TRBD2
V: TRBV5-6

CDR3: CASSLDRGRDEQYF
DNA: TGTGCCAGCAGTTTAGACAGGGGGCGCGACGAGCAGTACTTC
J: TRBJ2-7
size: -
D: TRBD1
V: TRBV12-3/TRBV12-4

CDR3: CASSLSIEGALGGTEAFF
DNA: TGTGCCAGCAGCTTAAGCATTGAGGGGGCTTTAGGTGGCACTGAAGCTTTCTTT
J: TRBJ1-1
size: few
D: TRBD1
V: TRBV7-6

CDR3: CASSQEGVGEQYF
DNA: TGCGCCAGCAGCCAAGAGGGAGTCGGCGAGCAGTACTTC
J: TRBJ2-7
size: -
D: -
V: TRBV4-1

CDR3: CASSVGTSDPSYNEQFF
DNA: TGTGCCAGCAGCGTAGGGACTAGCGATCCGTCCTACAATGAGCAGTTCTTC
J: TRBJ2-1
size: -
D: TRBD2
V: TRBV9

CDR3: CASSQPKTSGGRTDTQYF
DNA: TGCGCCAGCAGCCAACCTAAAACATCAGGGGGCAGAACAGATACGCAGTATTTT
J: TRBJ2-3
size: -
D: TRBD1
V: TRBV4-1

CDR3: CASSFRLADTQYF
DNA: TGTGCCAGCAGCTTCAGGTTGGCGGATACGCAGTATTTT
J: TRBJ2-3
size: -
D: -
V: TRBV7-8

CDR3: CASSTTGTGIQETQYF
DNA: TGTGCCAGCAGTACAACCGGGACAGGGATACAAGAGACCCAGTACTTC
J: TRBJ2-5
size: -
D: TRBD1
V: TRBV6-2/TRBV6-3

CDR3: CASTILVPEQFF
DNA: TGCGCCAGCACCATACTAGTGCCTGAGCAGTTCTTC
J: TRBJ2-1
size: -
D: -
V: TRBV12-3/TRBV12-4

CDR3: CASSRGQGKETQYF
DNA: TGCGCCAGCAGTCGGGGACAGGGGAAGGAGACCCAGTACTTC
J: TRBJ2-5
size: few
D: TRBD1
V: TRBV5-1

CDR3: CAISDGSVRDEQFF
DNA: TGTGCCATCAGTGATGGAAGCGTGAGGGATGAGCAGTTCTTC
J: TRBJ2-1
size: few
D: -
V: TRBV10-3

CDR3: CASSQVGLFQPQHF
DNA: TGCGCCAGCAGCCAAGTGGGACTTTTTCAGCCCCAGCATTTT
J: TRBJ1-5
size: -
D: -
V: TRBV4-1

CDR3: CASSRGSGVDEQYF
DNA: TGCGCCAGCAGCCGTGGGTCCGGGGTCGACGAGCAGTACTTC
J: TRBJ2-7
size: few
D: -
V: TRBV5-1

CDR3: CASSLAEDWHGYTF
DNA: TGCGCCAGCAGCTTGGCCGAGGACTGGCATGGCTACACCTTC
J: TRBJ1-2
size: few
D: -
V: TRBV5-1

CDR3: CASSWGGSSADTQYF
DNA: TGTGCCAGCAGTTGGGGCGGGAGTTCTGCAGATACGCAGTATTTT
J: TRBJ2-3
size: -
D: TRBD2
V: TRBV6-6

CDR3: CSASAASGRSYEQYF
DNA: TGCAGTGCTAGCGCCGCTAGCGGGAGGTCCTACGAGCAGTACTTC
J: TRBJ2-7
size: -
D: TRBD2
V: TRBV20-1

CDR3: CASSLVQGSYGYTF
DNA: TGTGCCAGCAGCTTGGTTCAGGGGTCCTATGGCTACACCTTC
J: TRBJ1-2
size: -
D: -
V: TRBV5-6

CDR3: CASTGGNTDTQYF
DNA: TGCGCCAGCACTGGGGGGAACACAGATACGCAGTATTTT
J: TRBJ2-3
size: -
D: -
V: TRBV5-1

CDR3: CASSFRDSEETQYF
DNA: TGTGCCAGCAGCTTTCGGGACTCTGAGGAGACCCAGTACTTC
J: TRBJ2-5
size: -
D: -
V: TRBV3-1